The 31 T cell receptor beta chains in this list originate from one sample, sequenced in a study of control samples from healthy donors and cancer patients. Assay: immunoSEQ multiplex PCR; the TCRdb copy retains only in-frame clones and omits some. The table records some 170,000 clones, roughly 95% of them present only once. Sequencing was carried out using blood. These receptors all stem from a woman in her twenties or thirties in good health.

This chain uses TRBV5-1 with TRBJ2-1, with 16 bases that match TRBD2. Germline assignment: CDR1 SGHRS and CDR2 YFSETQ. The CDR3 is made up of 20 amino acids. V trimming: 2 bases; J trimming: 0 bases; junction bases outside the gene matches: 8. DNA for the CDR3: TGCGCCAGCAGCTTTGAAGGGACTAGCGGGAGGGGACTCTCCTACAATGAGCAGTTCTTC. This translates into CASSFEGTSGRGLSYNEQFF.

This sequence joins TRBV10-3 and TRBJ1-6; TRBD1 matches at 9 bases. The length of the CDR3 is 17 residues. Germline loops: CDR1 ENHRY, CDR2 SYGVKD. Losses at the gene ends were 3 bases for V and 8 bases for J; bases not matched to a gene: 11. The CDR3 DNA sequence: TGTGCCATCAGTGACCGTGCGGGACAGGGCGGGCATTCACCCCTCCACTTT. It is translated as CAISDRAGQGGHSPLHF.

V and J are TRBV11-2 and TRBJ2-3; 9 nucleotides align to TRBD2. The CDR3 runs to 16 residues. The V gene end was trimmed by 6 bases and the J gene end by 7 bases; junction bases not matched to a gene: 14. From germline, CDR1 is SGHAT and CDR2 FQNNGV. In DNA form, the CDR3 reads TGTGCCAGCAGTCCTGGGACTAGCCGGGATGGAAATACGCAGTATTTT. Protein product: CASSPGTSRDGNTQYF.

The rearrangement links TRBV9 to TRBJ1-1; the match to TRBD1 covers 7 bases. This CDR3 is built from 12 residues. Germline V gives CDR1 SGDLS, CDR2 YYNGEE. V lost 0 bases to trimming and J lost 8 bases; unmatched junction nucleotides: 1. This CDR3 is CASSVEGQEAFF. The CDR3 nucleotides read TGTGCCAGCAGCGTAGAGGGACAGGAAGCTTTCTTT. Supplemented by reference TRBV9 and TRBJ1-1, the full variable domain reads DSGVTQTPKHLITATGQRVTLRCSPRSGDLSVYWYQQSLDQGLQFLIQYYNGEERAKGNILERFSAQQFPDLHSELNLSSLELGDSALYFCASSVEGQEAFFGQGTRLTVV.

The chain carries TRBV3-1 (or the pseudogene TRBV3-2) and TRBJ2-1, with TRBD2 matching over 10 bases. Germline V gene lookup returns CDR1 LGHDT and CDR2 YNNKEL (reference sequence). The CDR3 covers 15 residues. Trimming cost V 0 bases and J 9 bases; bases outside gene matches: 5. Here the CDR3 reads CASSQDLLAGSEQFF. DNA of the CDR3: TGTGCCAGCAGCCAAGACCTACTAGCGGGGAGTGAGCAGTTCTTC.

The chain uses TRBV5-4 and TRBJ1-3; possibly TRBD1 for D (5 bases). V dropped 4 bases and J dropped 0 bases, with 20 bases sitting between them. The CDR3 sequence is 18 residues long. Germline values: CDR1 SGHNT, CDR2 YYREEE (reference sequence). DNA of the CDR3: TGTGCCAGCAGCCCCTGGTCGGCAGGGCCGAACTCTGGAAACACCATATATTTT. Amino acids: CASSPWSAGPNSGNTIYF.

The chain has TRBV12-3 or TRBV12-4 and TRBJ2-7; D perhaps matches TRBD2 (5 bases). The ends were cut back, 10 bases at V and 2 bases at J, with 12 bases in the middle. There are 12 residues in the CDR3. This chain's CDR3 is CATGKSAYEQYF. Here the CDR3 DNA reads TGTGCCACCGGGAAAAGTGCCTACGAGCAGTACTTC.

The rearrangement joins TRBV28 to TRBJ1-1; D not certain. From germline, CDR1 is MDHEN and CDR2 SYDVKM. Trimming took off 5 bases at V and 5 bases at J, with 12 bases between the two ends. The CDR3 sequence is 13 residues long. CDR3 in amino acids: CASSRRGWTEAFF. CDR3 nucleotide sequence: TGTGCCAGCAGTAGACGTGGGTGGACTGAAGCTTTCTTT.

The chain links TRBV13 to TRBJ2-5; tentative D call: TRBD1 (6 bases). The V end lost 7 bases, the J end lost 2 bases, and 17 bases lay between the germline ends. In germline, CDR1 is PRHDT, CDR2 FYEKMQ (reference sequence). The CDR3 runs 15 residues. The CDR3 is CASTNRGTRQETQYF. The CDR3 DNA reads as TGTGCCAGCACCAACCGAGGGACAAGACAAGAGACCCAGTACTTC. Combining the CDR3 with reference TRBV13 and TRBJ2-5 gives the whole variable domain AAGVIQSPRHLIKEKRETATLKCYPIPRHDTVYWYQQGPGQDPQFLISFYEKMQSDKGSIPDRFSAQQFSDYHSELNMSSLELGDSALYFCASTNRGTRQETQYFGPGTRLLVL.

DNA of the CDR3: TGCAGCGTTGAAGCCCCCGGGACAGGGGCCCACGAGCAGTACTTC. Translating it yields CSVEAPGTGAHEQYF. V is TRBV29-1 and J is TRBJ2-7; the match to TRBD1 covers 10 bases. Germline V lookup: CDR1 SQVTM, CDR2 ANQGSEA. With 1 base clipped from V and 5 bases from J, the junction kept 8 bases outside the gene matches. There are 15 residues in the CDR3.

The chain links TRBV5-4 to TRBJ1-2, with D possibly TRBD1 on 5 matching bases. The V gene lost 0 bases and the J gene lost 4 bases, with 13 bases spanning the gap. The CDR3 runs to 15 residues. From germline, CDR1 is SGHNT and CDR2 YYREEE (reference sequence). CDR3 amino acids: CASSLARGFAYGYTF. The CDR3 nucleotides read TGTGCCAGCAGCTTGGCGAGGGGTTTCGCCTATGGCTACACCTTC.

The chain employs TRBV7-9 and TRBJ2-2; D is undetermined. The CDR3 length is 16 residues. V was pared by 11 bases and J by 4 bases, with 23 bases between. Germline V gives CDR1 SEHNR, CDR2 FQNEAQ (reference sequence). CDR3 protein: CAPSEWVPTGTGELFF. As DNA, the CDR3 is TGTGCCCCCTCGGAGTGGGTCCCGACGGGCACCGGGGAGCTGTTTTTT.

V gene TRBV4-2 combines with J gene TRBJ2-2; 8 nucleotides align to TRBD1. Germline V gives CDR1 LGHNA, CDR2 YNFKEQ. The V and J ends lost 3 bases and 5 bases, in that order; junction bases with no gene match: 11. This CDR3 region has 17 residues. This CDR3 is CASSQRDQGAGTGELFF. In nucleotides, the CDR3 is TGTGCCAGCAGCCAGCGTGACCAGGGGGCGGGGACCGGGGAGCTGTTTTTT.

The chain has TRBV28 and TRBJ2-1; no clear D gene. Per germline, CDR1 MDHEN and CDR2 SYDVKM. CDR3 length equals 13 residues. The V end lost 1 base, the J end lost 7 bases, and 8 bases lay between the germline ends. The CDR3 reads CASSLSTGNEQFF. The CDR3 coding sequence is TGTGCCAGCAGTTTATCTACGGGTAATGAGCAGTTCTTC.

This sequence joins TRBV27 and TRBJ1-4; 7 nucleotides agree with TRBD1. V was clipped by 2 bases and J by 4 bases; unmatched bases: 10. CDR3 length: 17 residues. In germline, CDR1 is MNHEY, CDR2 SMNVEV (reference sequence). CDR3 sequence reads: CASSLRTPDRDNEKLFF. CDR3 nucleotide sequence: TGTGCCAGCAGTTTACGCACCCCTGACAGGGATAATGAAAAACTGTTTTTT.

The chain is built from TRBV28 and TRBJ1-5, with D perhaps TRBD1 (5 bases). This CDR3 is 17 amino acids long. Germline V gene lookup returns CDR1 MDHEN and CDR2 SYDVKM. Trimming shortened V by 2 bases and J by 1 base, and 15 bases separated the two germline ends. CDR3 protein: CASSLMVGTESNQPQHF. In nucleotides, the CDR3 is TGTGCCAGCAGTTTAATGGTAGGGACGGAGAGCAATCAGCCCCAGCATTTT.

The CDR3 coding sequence is TGTGCCAGCAGCACAGCAGGGCCGAACACTGAAGCTTTCTTT. Amino acids: CASSTAGPNTEAFF. The chain combines TRBV9 with TRBJ1-1, with D possibly TRBD1 on 5 matching bases. There are 14 residues in the CDR3. The ends were cut back, 4 bases at V and 1 base at J, with 11 bases in the middle. The germline V gene encodes CDR1 SGDLS and CDR2 YYNGEE.

The DNA of the CDR3 is TGTGCCAGCAGCCAATCAGGGGAGAGGGAGCAGTTCTTC. Translating it yields CASSQSGEREQFF. The chain is built from TRBV3-1 (or the pseudogene TRBV3-2) and TRBJ2-1; tentative D call: TRBD1 (6 bases). Per germline, CDR1 LGHDT and CDR2 YNNKEL (reference sequence). The ends were cut back, 2 bases at V and 10 bases at J, with 12 bases in the middle. The CDR3 length is 13 residues.

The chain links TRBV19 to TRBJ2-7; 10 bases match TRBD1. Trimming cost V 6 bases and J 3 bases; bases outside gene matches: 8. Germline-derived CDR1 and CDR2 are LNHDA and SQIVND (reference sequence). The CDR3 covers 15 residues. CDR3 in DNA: TGTGCCAGTAGCTACAGGACAGGGGGGAGCTACGAGCAGTACTTC. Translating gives CASSYRTGGSYEQYF.

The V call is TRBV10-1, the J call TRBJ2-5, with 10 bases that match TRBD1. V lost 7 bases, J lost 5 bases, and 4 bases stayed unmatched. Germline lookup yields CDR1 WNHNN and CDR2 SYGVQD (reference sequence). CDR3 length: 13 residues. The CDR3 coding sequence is TGCGCCAGCAACCGGGACAGGGGCGAGACCCAGTACTTC. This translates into CASNRDRGETQYF.

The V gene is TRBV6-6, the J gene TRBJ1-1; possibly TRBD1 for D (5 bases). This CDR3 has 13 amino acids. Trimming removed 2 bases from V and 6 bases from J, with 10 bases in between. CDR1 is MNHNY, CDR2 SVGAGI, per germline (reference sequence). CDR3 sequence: CASSYRVGAEAFF. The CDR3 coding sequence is TGTGCCAGCAGTTACAGAGTGGGGGCTGAAGCTTTCTTT.

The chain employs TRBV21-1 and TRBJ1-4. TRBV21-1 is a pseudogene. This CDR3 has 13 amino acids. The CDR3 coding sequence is TGTGCCAGCAGCAAAGGGGTTAGCGAAAAACTGTTTTTT. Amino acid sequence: CASSKGVSEKLFF.

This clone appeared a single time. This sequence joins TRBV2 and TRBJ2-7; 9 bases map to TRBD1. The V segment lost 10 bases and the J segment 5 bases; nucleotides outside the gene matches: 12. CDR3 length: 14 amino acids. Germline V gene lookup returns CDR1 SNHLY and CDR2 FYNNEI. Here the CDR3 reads CATGGTGGRNEQYF. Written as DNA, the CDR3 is TGTGCCACCGGGGGAACAGGGGGCCGTAACGAGCAGTACTTC.

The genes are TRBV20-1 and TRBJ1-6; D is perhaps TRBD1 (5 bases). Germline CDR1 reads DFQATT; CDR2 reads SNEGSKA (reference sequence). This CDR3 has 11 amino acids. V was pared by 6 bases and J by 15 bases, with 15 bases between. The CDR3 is CSASGLMRLHF. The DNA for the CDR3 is TGCAGTGCCTCAGGGTTAATGCGCCTCCACTTT.

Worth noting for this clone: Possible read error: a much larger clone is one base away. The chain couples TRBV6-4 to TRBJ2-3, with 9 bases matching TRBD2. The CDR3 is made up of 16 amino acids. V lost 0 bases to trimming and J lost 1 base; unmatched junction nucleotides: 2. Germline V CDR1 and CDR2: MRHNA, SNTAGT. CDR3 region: CASSDSPSGGTDTQYF. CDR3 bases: TGTGCCAGCAGTGACTCGCCTAGCGGGGGCACAGATACGCAGTATTTT.

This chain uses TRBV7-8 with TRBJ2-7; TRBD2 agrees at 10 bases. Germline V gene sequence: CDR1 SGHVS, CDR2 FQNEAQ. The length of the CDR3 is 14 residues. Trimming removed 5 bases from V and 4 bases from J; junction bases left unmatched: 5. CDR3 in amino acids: CASSQMTSGYEQYF. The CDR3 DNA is TGTGCCAGCAGCCAAATGACTAGCGGGTACGAGCAGTACTTC.

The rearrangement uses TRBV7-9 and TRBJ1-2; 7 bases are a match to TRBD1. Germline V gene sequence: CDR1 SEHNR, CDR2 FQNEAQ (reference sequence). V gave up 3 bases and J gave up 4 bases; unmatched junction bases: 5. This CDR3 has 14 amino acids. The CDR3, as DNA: TGTGCCAGCAGCTTGACAGGGACTTTCTATGGCTACACCTTC. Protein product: CASSLTGTFYGYTF. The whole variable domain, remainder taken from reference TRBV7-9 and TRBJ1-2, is DTGVSQNPRHKITKRGQNVTFRCDPISEHNRLYWYRQTLGQGPEFLTYFQNEAQLEKSRLLSDRFSAERPKGSFSTLEIQRTEQGDSAMYLCASSLTGTFYGYTFGSGTRLTVV.

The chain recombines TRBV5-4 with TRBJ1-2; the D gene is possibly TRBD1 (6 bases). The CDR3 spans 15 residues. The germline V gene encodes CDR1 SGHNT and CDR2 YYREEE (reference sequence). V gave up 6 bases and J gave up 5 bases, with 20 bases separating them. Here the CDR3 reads CASTIGRGPGYGYTF. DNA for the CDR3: TGTGCCAGCACCATTGGCAGGGGCCCTGGGTATGGCTACACCTTC.

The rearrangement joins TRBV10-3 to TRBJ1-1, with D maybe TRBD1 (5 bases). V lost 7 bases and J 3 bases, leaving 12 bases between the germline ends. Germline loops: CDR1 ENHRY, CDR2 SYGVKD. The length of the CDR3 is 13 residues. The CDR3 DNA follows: TGTGCCATCAAGATTAGGGGCGACACTGAAGCTTTCTTT. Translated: CAIKIRGDTEAFF.

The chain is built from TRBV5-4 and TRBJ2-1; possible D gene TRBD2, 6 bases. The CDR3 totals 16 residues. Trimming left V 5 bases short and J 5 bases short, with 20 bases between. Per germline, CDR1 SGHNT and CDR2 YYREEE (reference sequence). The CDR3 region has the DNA TGTGCCAGCAGTTCCCATCCTAGCGCTGACAACAATGAGCAGTTCTTC. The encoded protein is CASSSHPSADNNEQFF. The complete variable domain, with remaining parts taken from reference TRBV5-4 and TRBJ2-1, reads ETGVTQSPTHLIKTRGQQVTLRCSSQSGHNTVSWYQQALGQGPQFIFQYYREEENGRGNFPPRFSGLQFPNYSSELNVNALELDDSALYLCASSSHPSADNNEQFFGPGTRLTVL.

The CDR3 region is CASSQRKPTVVSGELFF. The CDR3 nucleotides read TGCGCCAGCAGCCAAAGAAAGCCGACAGTGGTGAGCGGGGAGCTGTTTTTT. This chain uses TRBV5-1 with TRBJ2-2; maybe TRBD1 (5 bases). Germline V CDR1 and CDR2: SGHRS, YFSETQ. With 4 bases removed from V and 7 bases from J, the gap between germline ends came to 23 bases. CDR3 size: 17 residues.